Given below is one TCR beta chain in context. Antigen specificity is unknown. The PCR ran on 60 Vbeta and 13 Jbeta primers. Using immunoSEQ multiplex PCR, the repertoire was profiled, and TCRdb retains in-frame clones only, with some absent. This sample lists roughly 120,000 clones; its ten largest clones have less than 3%. Trimming took 2 bases from V and 7 from J, leaving 14 bases between them. CDR1 is SGHAT and CDR2 is FQNNGV in the germline V gene. The CDR3 is made up of 14 amino acids. This record comes from a study of cytomegalovirus exposure and HLA in healthy donors. Overall study results and limits: In vitro confirmation showed three CMV-associated chains to be CMV antigen specific.

The TCR sequence derives from a man younger than 40 in good health and CMV-seronegative. The chain uses TRBV11-2 and TRBJ1-1; a weak D match, TRBD1 (5 bases). Material for sequencing was PBMCs. The CDR3 reads CASSLKGARGEAFF. The CDR3 coding sequence is TGTGCCAGCAGCTTAAAAGGGGCTAGAGGTGAAGCTTTCTTT.